A single sample is the source of the 4 T cell receptor beta chains below, sequenced in a study of T cell responses to AZD1222 COVID-19 vaccine. TCRdb's copy holds only in-frame clones and misses some; the assay was immunoSEQ multiplex PCR. This sample has roughly 150,000 clones, with roughly 90% found just once. This specimen was peripheral blood, taken on day 0 of AZD1222 vaccination. Source of these receptors: an adult in good health.

The chain combines TRBV18 with TRBJ1-5; 9 bases map to TRBD1. The J segment lost 7 bases and the V segment lost 3 bases, leaving 1 base of the junction unmatched. Germline loops: CDR1 KGHSH, CDR2 LQKENI. The CDR3 spans 13 residues. The CDR3, as DNA: TGTGCCAGCTCACCTGGACAGGGGCAGCCCCAGCATTTT. Encoded protein: CASSPGQGQPQHF.

The chain links TRBV27 to TRBJ1-1, with D possibly being TRBD1 (5 bases). V lost 5 bases to trimming and J lost 4 bases, with 11 bases between them. Germline CDR1 is MNHEY and CDR2 is SMNVEV (reference sequence). CDR3 length: 13 amino acids. CDR3 nucleotides: TGTGCCAGCAGTCTCTCAGGGATCACTGAAGCTTTCTTT. Amino acids: CASSLSGITEAFF.

This sequence joins TRBV29-1 and TRBJ1-3; D not certain. V dropped 8 bases and J dropped 0 bases, with 11 bases sitting between them. The V gene's germline CDR1 is SQVTM and CDR2 ANQGSEA. The CDR3 sequence is 13 residues long. This chain's CDR3 is CSSEEDSGNTIYF. The CDR3 DNA reads as TGCAGCTCCGAGGAGGACTCTGGAAACACCATATATTTT. The full variable domain, completed using reference TRBV29-1 and TRBJ1-3, is SAVISQKPSRDICQRGTSLTIQCQVDSQVTMMFWYRQQPGQSLTLIATANQGSEATYESGFVIDKFPISRPNLTFSTLTVSNMSPEDSSIYLCSSEEDSGNTIYFGEGSWLTVV.

J is TRBJ1-1 and V is TRBV5-1; 10 bases are shared with TRBD1. The germline V gene encodes CDR1 SGHRS and CDR2 YFSETQ. The CDR3 totals 13 residues. Trimming cost V 8 bases and J 4 bases; bases outside gene matches: 5. CDR3 sequence: CASRDRGGTEAFF. CDR3 sequence (DNA): TGCGCCAGTCGGGACAGGGGAGGCACTGAAGCTTTCTTT.